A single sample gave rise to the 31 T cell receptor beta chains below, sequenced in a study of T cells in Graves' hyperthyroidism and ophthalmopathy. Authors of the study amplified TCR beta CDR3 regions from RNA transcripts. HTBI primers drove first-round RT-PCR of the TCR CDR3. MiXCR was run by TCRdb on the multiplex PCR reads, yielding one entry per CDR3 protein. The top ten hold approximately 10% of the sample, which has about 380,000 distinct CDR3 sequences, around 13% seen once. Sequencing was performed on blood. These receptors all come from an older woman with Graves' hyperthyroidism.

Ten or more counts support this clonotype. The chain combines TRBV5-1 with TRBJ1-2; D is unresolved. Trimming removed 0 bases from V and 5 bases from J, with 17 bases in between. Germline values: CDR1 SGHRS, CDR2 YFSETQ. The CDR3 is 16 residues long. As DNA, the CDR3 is TGCGCCAGCAGCTTGGGGGTAGTGAGTGGCATTTATGGCTACACCTTC. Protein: CASSLGVVSGIYGYTF.

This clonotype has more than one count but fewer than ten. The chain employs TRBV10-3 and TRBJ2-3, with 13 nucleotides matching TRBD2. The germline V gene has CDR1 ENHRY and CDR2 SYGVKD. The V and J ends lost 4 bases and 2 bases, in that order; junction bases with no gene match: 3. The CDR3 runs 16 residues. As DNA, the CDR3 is TGTGCCATCAGTGGGGGACTAGCGGGAATCACAGATACGCAGTATTTT. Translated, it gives CAISGGLAGITDTQYF.

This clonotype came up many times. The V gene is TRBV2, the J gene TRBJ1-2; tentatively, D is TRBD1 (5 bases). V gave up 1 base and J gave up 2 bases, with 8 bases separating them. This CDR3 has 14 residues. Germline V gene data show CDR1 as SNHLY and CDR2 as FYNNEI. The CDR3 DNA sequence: TGTGCCAGCAGTGAAGGACAGCTCAACTATGGCTACACCTTC. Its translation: CASSEGQLNYGYTF.

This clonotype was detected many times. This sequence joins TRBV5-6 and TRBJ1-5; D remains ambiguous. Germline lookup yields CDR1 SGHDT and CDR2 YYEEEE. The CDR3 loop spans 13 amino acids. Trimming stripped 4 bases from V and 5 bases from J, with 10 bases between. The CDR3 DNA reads TGTGCCAGCAGCATTCGACCGGATCAGCCCCAGCATTTT. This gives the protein CASSIRPDQPQHF.

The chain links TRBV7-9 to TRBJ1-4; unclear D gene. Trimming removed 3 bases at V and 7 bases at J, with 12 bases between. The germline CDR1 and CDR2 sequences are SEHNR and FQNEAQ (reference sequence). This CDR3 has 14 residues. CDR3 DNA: TGTGCCAGCAGCTTTGGTGTGAGTGGTGAAAAACTGTTTTTT. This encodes CASSFGVSGEKLFF.

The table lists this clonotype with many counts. The CDR3 reads CSVRDRDEQYF. The CDR3 bases are TGCAGTGTTCGGGACAGGGACGAGCAGTACTTC. This chain uses TRBV20-1 with TRBJ2-7; 9 bases are a match to TRBD1. The CDR3 has 11 amino acids. Germline CDR1 and CDR2: DFQATT and SNEGSKA (reference sequence). J lost 5 bases, V lost 7 bases, and 3 bases had no gene match.

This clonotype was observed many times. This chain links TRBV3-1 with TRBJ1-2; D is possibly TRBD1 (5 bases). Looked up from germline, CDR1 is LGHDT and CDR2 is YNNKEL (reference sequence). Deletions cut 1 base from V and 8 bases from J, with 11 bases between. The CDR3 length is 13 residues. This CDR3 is CASSQVWDEGYTF. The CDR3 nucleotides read TGTGCCAGCAGCCAAGTCTGGGACGAGGGCTACACCTTC.

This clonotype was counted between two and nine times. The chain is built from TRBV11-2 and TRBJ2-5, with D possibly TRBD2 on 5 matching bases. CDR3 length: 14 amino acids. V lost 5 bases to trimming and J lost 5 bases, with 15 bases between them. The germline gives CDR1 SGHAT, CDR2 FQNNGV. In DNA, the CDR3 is TGTGCCAGCAGCCCGACCCGTCGAGGGGAGACCCAGTACTTC. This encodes CASSPTRRGETQYF.

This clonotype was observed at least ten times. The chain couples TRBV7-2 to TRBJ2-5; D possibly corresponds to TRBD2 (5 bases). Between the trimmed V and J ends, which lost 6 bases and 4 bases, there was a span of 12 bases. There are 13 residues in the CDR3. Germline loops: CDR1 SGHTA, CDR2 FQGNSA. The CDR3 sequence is CASSSDWTETQYF. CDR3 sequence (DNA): TGTGCCAGCAGTTCGGACTGGACAGAGACCCAGTACTTC.

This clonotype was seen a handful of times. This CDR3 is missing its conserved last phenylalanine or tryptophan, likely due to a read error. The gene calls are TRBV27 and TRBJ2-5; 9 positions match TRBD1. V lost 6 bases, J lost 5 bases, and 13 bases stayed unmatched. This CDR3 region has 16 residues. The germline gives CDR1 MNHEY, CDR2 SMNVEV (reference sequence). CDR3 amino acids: CASRPSPGQGRETQYS. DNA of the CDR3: TGTGCCAGCAGACCCTCCCCGGGACAGGGAAGGGAGACCCAGTACTCC.

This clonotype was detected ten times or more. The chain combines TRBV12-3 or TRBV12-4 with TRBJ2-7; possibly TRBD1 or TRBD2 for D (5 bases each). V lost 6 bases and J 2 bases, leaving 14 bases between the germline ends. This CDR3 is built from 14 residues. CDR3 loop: CASSPGRGTYEQYF. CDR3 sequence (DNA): TGTGCCAGCAGCCCGGGACGGGGAACCTACGAGCAGTACTTC.

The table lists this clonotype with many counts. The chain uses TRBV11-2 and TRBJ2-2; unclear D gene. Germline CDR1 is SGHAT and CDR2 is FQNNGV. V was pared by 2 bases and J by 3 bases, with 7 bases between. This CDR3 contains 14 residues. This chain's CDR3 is CASSLRVHTGELFF. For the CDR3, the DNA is TGTGCCAGCAGCTTAAGGGTGCACACCGGGGAGCTGTTTTTT. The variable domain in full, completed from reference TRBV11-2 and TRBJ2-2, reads EAGVAQSPRYKIIEKRQSVAFWCNPISGHATLYWYQQILGQGPKLLIQFQNNGVVDDSQLPKDRFSAERLKGVDSTLKIQPAKLEDSAVYLCASSLRVHTGELFFGEGSRLTVL.

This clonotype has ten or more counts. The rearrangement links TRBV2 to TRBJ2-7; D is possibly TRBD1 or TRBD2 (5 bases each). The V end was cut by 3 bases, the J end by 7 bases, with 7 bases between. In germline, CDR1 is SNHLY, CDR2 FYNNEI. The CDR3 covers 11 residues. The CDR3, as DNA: TGTGCCAGCAGTGATGGGGGAGAGCAGTACTTC. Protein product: CASSDGGEQYF. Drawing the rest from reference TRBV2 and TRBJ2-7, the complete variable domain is EPEVTQTPSHQVTQMGQEVILRCVPISNHLYFYWYRQILGQKVEFLVSFYNNEISEKSEIFDDQFSVERPDGSNFTLKIRSTKLEDSAMYFCASSDGGEQYFGPGTRLTVT.

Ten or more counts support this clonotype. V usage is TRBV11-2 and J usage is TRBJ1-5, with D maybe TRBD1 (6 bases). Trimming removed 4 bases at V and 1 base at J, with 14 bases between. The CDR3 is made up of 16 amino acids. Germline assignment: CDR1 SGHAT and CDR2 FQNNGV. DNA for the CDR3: TGTGCCAGCAGCTCCAGCCGGGGGGCGAGCAATCAGCCCCAGCATTTT. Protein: CASSSSRGASNQPQHF.

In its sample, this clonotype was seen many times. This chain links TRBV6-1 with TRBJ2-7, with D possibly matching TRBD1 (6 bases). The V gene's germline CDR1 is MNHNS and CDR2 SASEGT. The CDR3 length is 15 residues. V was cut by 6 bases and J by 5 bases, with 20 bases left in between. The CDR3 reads CASSSDTGMANEQYF. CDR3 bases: TGTGCCAGCAGCTCAGACACAGGGATGGCCAACGAGCAGTACTTC.

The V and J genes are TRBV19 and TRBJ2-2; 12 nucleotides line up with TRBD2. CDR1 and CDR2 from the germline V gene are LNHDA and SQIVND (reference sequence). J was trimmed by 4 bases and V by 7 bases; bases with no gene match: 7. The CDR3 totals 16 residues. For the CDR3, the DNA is TGTGCCAGTAAACTACTAGCGGGAGGTCTCACCGGGGAGCTGTTTTTT. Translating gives CASKLLAGGLTGELFF.

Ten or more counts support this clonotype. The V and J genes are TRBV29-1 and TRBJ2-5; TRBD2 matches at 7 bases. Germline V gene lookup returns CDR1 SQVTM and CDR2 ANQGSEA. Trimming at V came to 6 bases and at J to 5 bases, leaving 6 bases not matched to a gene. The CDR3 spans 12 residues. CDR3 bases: TGCAGCGTGGGACGGGACTACGAGACCCAGTACTTC. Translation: CSVGRDYETQYF. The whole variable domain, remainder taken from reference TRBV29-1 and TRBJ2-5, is SAVISQKPSRDICQRGTSLTIQCQVDSQVTMMFWYRQQPGQSLTLIATANQGSEATYESGFVIDKFPISRPNLTFSTLTVSNMSPEDSSIYLCSVGRDYETQYFGPGTRLLVL.

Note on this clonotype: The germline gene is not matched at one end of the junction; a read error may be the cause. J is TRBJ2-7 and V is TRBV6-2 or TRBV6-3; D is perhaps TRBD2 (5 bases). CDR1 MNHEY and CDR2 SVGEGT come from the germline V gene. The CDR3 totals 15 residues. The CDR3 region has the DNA TGTGCCAGCAGTTCCGAAGGACTGTACTCCTACGAGCAGCACTTC. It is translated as CASSSEGLYSYEQHF.

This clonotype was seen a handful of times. CDR3 sequence reads: CASSLGPGRALHQPQHF. The CDR3 nucleotides are TGTGCCAGCAGCTTAGGCCCAGGCAGAGCCCTCCATCAGCCCCAGCATTTT. The chain links TRBV7-2 to TRBJ1-5; D not certain. The germline V gene has CDR1 SGHTA and CDR2 FQGNSA. The CDR3 is made up of 17 amino acids. V was cut by 1 base and J by 5 bases, with 18 bases left in between.

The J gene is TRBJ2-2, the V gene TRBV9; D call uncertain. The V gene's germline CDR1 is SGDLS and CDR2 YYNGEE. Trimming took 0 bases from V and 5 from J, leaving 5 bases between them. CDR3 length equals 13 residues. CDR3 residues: CASSVGVTGELFF. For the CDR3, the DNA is TGTGCCAGCAGCGTAGGCGTGACCGGGGAGCTGTTTTTT. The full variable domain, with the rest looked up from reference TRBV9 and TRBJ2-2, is DSGVTQTPKHLITATGQRVTLRCSPRSGDLSVYWYQQSLDQGLQFLIQYYNGEERAKGNILERFSAQQFPDLHSELNLSSLELGDSALYFCASSVGVTGELFFGEGSRLTVL.

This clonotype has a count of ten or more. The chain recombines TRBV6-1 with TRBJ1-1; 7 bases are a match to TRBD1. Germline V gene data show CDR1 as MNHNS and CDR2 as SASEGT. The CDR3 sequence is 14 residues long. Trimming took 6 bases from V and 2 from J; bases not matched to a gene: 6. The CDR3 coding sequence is TGTGCCAGCAGCACACAGGGGATAAACACTGAAGCTTTCTTT. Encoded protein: CASSTQGINTEAFF.

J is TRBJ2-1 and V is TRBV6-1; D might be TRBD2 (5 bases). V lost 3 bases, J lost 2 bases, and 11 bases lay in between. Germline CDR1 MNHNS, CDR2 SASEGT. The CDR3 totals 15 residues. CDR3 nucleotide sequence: TGTGCCAGCAGTGACGAGGGTACCCCCTACAATGAGCAGTTCTTC. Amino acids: CASSDEGTPYNEQFF.

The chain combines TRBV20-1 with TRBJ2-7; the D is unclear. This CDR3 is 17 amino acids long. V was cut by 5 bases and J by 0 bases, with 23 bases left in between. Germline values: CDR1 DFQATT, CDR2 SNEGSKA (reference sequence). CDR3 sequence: CSAASSTISLSSYEQYF. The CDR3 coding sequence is TGCAGTGCTGCCAGCAGCACAATTAGCCTTAGCTCCTACGAGCAGTACTTC.

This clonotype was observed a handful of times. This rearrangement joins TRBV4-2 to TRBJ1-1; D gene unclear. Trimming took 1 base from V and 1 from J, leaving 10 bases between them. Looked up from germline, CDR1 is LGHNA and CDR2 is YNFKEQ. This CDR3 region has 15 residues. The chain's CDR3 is CASSQASNGNTEAFF. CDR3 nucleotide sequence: TGTGCCAGCAGCCAAGCATCCAACGGGAACACTGAAGCTTTCTTT.

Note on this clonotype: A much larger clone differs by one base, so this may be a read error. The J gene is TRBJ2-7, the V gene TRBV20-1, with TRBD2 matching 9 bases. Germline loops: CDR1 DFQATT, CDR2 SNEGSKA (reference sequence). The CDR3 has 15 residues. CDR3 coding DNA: TGCAGTGCTAGTGGCCTAGCGGGGCCAACCTACGAGCAGCACTTC. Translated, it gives CSASGLAGPTYEQHF.

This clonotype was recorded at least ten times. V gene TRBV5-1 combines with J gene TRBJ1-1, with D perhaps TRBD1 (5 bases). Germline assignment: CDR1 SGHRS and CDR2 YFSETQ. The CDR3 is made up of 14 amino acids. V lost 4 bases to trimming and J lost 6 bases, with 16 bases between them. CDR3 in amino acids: CASSARQRGSEAFF. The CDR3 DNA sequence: TGCGCCAGCAGCGCTCGACAGAGGGGATCTGAAGCTTTCTTT.

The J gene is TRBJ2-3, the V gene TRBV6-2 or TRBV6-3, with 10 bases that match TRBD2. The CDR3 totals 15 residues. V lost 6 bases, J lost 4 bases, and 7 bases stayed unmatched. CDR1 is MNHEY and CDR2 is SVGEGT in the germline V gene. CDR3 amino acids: CASSYEREGSDTQYF. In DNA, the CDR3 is TGTGCCAGCAGCTACGAGCGGGAGGGCTCAGATACGCAGTATTTT.

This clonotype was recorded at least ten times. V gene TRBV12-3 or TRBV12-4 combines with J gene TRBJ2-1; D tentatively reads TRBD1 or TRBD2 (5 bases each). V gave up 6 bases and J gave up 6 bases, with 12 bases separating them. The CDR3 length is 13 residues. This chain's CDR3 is CASRLRDGNEQFF. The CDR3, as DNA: TGTGCCAGCAGGCTTCGGGACGGCAATGAGCAGTTCTTC.

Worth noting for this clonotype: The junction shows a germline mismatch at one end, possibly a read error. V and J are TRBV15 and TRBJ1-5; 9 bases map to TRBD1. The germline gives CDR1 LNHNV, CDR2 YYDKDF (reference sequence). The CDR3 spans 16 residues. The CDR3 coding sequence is TGTGCCACCAGCAGCGGACAGGGGTTTAGCGATCAGCCCCAGCATTTT. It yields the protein CATSSGQGFSDQPQHF.

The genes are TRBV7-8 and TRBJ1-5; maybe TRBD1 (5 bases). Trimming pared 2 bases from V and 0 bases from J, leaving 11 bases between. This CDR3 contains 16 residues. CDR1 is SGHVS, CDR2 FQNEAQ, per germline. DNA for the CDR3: TGTGCCAGCAGCTTATTGTCGGGACTTAGCAATCAGCCCCAGCATTTT. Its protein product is CASSLLSGLSNQPQHF.

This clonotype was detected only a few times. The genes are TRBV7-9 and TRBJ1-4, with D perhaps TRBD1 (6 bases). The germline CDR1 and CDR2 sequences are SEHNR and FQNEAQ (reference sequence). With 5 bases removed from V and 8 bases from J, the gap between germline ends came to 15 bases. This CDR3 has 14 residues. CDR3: CASSLLTGGEKLFF. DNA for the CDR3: TGTGCCAGCAGCCTACTAACGGGGGGCGAAAAACTGTTTTTT.